These 21 T cell receptor beta chains came from one sample sequenced in a study of blood T cell repertoires in COVID-19. Sequenced by immunoSEQ multiplex PCR; TCRdb stores in-frame clones only, minus some. This table holds approximately 110,000 clones, approximately 70% found once. Sequencing used peripheral blood. The receptors stem from a man of 80 years or more with acute or convalescent COVID-19.

This sequence joins TRBV28 and TRBJ2-3; D remains ambiguous. Germline V gene data show CDR1 as MDHEN and CDR2 as SYDVKM. Between the trimmed V and J ends, which lost 3 bases and 3 bases, there was a span of 7 bases. This CDR3 comprises 13 residues. CDR3 protein: CASSLVATDTQYF. The DNA of the CDR3 is TGTGCCAGCAGTTTGGTCGCGACAGATACGCAGTATTTT.

The rearrangement links TRBV28 to TRBJ2-5; 7 bases are a match to TRBD1. CDR1 MDHEN and CDR2 SYDVKM come from the germline V gene. Trimming at V came to 3 bases and at J to 5 bases, leaving 6 bases not matched to a gene. The CDR3 loop spans 14 amino acids. CDR3 bases: TGTGCCAGCAGTTTGAACAGGGGCGCCGAGACCCAGTACTTC. Its protein is CASSLNRGAETQYF. Drawing the rest from reference TRBV28 and TRBJ2-5, the complete variable domain is DVKVTQSSRYLVKRTGEKVFLECVQDMDHENMFWYRQDPGLGLRLIYFSYDVKMKEKGDIPEGYSVSREKKERFSLILESASTNQTSMYLCASSLNRGAETQYFGPGTRLLVL.

The V and J genes are TRBV29-1 and TRBJ1-3; D not certain. CDR1 is SQVTM, CDR2 ANQGSEA, per germline. The CDR3 totals 14 residues. CDR3 nucleotides: TGCAGTGCTGCGGGAGCGCCCCAGGGAAACACCATATATTTT. It is translated as CSAAGAPQGNTIYF.

This chain links TRBV19 with TRBJ2-3; possibly TRBD2 for D (5 bases). Germline-derived CDR1 and CDR2 are LNHDA and SQIVND (reference sequence). V was clipped by 3 bases and J by 1 base, with 11 bases between them. CDR3 length: 15 amino acids. The CDR3: CASSIYFGGTDTQYF. The CDR3 region has the DNA TGTGCCAGTAGTATCTACTTCGGGGGCACAGATACGCAGTATTTT.

This clone appeared many times. The gene calls are TRBV6-5 and TRBJ2-1; 9 nucleotides agree with TRBD2. CDR1 is MNHEY, CDR2 SVGAGI, per germline. The CDR3 consists of 16 residues. V lost 4 bases to trimming and J lost 3 bases; unmatched junction nucleotides: 7. The DNA for the CDR3 is TGTGCCAGCAGTTTTTCCGGGACTAGCAGCTACAATGAGCAGTTCTTC. The encoded protein is CASSFSGTSSYNEQFF.

The V and J genes are TRBV5-4 and TRBJ2-1, with TRBD1 identical over 12 bases. Trimming removed 4 bases from V and 9 bases from J; junction bases left unmatched: 8. CDR1 is SGHNT, CDR2 YYREEE, per germline (reference sequence). CDR3 length: 15 amino acids. The CDR3 sequence: CASSPTGQGATEQFF. CDR3 DNA sequence: TGTGCCAGCAGCCCGACGGGACAGGGGGCGACTGAGCAGTTCTTC.

The chain carries TRBV6-2 or TRBV6-3 and TRBJ2-7, with a tentative D call TRBD2 (6 bases). Trimming removed 7 bases at V and 2 bases at J, with 21 bases between. The CDR3 length is 16 residues. Germline V lookup: CDR1 MNHEY, CDR2 SVGEGT. CDR3 amino acids: CASTPRTLRGTYEQYF. DNA of the CDR3: TGTGCCAGCACCCCAAGGACTTTGCGGGGAACCTACGAGCAGTACTTC.

This clone has a handful of counts. The chain recombines TRBV9 with TRBJ2-3; 7 bases line up with TRBD1. The germline V gene has CDR1 SGDLS and CDR2 YYNGEE. V lost 3 bases and J lost 2; bases outside the gene matches: 6. CDR3 size: 15 residues. This CDR3 reads CASSGGTVHTDTQYF. The CDR3 nucleotides are TGTGCCAGCAGCGGGGGGACAGTGCACACAGATACGCAGTATTTT.

The chain combines TRBV30 with TRBJ1-1, with unresolved D. Trimming took off 2 bases at V and 0 bases at J, with 13 bases between the two ends. Germline CDR1 is GTSNPN and CDR2 is SVGIG (reference sequence). This CDR3 comprises 15 residues. The CDR3 protein is CAWSRVRGLNTEAFF. CDR3 sequence (DNA): TGTGCCTGGAGTCGGGTTCGGGGATTGAACACTGAAGCTTTCTTT. Variable domain in full (rest from reference TRBV30 and TRBJ1-1): SQTIHQWPATLVQPVGSPLSLECTVEGTSNPNLYWYRQAAGRGLQLLFYSVGIGQISSEVPQNLSASRPQDRQFILSSKKLLLSDSGFYLCAWSRVRGLNTEAFFGQGTRLTVV.

The chain combines TRBV6-5 with TRBJ1-1; the match to TRBD1 covers 8 bases. This CDR3 has 14 amino acids. CDR1 and CDR2 (germline): MNHEY, SVGAGI. The V and J ends lost 2 bases and 3 bases, in that order; junction bases with no gene match: 2. In DNA form, the CDR3 reads TGTGCCAGCAGTTACGCGACAGGGGACACTGAAGCTTTCTTT. It is translated as CASSYATGDTEAFF.

This chain joins TRBV4-2 and TRBJ2-1, with D possibly being TRBD2 (7 bases). The CDR3 totals 17 residues. V was shortened by 1 base and J by 7 bases, with 20 bases between the two germline ends. Per the germline V gene, CDR1 is LGHNA and CDR2 is YNFKEQ. CDR3 loop: CASSQVKAGVGANEQFF. The CDR3 region has the DNA TGTGCCAGCAGCCAAGTTAAGGCGGGAGTGGGGGCGAATGAGCAGTTCTTC.

This chain joins TRBV5-1 and TRBJ1-1, with TRBD1 identical over 10 bases. Per germline, CDR1 SGHRS and CDR2 YFSETQ. This CDR3 has 14 residues. V lost 3 bases and J lost 5; bases outside the gene matches: 4. The CDR3 loop is CASSWDRGGTEAFF. The CDR3 nucleotides are TGCGCCAGCAGCTGGGACAGGGGAGGAACTGAAGCTTTCTTT.

The rearrangement uses TRBV7-2 and TRBJ1-1, with 8 bases fitting TRBD1. Germline trimming cut 5 bases from V and 4 bases from J; bases unmatched to any gene: 6. Germline values: CDR1 SGHTA, CDR2 FQGNSA. This CDR3 is 14 amino acids long. The CDR3 here is CASSPQTGVTEAFF. Written as DNA, the CDR3 is TGTGCCAGCAGCCCGCAGACAGGGGTCACTGAAGCTTTCTTT.

In its sample, this clone is medium-sized. V is TRBV6-6 and J is TRBJ2-7, with 7 bases fitting TRBD2. Germline V lookup: CDR1 MNHNY, CDR2 SVGAGI (reference sequence). J gave up 6 bases and V 6 bases, and 5 bases lay outside the gene matches. The CDR3 sequence is 12 residues long. The chain's CDR3 is CASRGGVAEQYF. DNA for the CDR3: TGTGCCAGCAGGGGGGGGGTGGCCGAGCAGTACTTC.

The chain couples TRBV28 to TRBJ2-7; D gene ambiguous. The CDR3 is 12 residues long. Trimming left V 10 bases short and J 0 bases short, with 10 bases between. Germline values: CDR1 MDHEN, CDR2 SYDVKM. In DNA form, the CDR3 reads TGTGCCACTGCGAGAAGCTCCTACGAGCAGTACTTC. Protein sequence: CATARSSYEQYF.

The chain combines TRBV29-1 with TRBJ2-1; the match to TRBD2 covers 10 bases. The V gene end was trimmed by 4 bases and the J gene end by 4 bases; junction bases not matched to a gene: 4. This CDR3 has 14 amino acids. In germline, CDR1 is SQVTM, CDR2 ANQGSEA. The CDR3 DNA follows: TGCAGCGTTGCCGGGACTAGCGTATACAATGAGCAGTTCTTC. This sequence encodes CSVAGTSVYNEQFF.

This chain joins TRBV7-9 and TRBJ2-2; possible D gene TRBD2, 5 bases. The V gene's germline CDR1 is SEHNR and CDR2 FQNEAQ (reference sequence). This CDR3 is 14 amino acids long. Trimming took 4 bases from V and 4 from J, leaving 10 bases between them. The CDR3 nucleotides are TGTGCCAGCAGCTACTCGGGAACCACCGGGGAGCTGTTTTTT. Residues: CASSYSGTTGELFF.

This clone was counted once. The gene calls are TRBV4-3 and TRBJ2-7; TRBD2 might be the D (6 bases). CDR3 length: 17 amino acids. Germline V lookup: CDR1 LGHNA, CDR2 YSLEER. V gave up 1 base and J gave up 2 bases, with 18 bases separating them. The chain's CDR3 is CASSQGPGGGPTYEQYF. The DNA for the CDR3 is TGCGCCAGCAGCCAAGGCCCCGGGGGAGGACCTACCTACGAGCAGTACTTC.

The chain has TRBV9 and TRBJ1-2; 8 nucleotides align to TRBD1. The CDR3 consists of 13 residues. Germline V gene lookup returns CDR1 SGDLS and CDR2 YYNGEE. The ends lost 6 bases at V and 7 bases at J; junction bases unmatched: 8. The CDR3 here is CASNTQGAGGYTF. CDR3 nucleotide sequence: TGTGCCAGCAACACCCAGGGGGCTGGTGGCTACACCTTC.

There are a few counts of this clone. The chain joins TRBV28 to TRBJ2-7; D is possibly TRBD1 (6 bases). With 5 bases removed from V and 4 bases from J, the gap between germline ends came to 9 bases. This CDR3 is built from 12 residues. Germline V lookup: CDR1 MDHEN, CDR2 SYDVKM. For the CDR3, the DNA is TGTGCCAGCAGTCTCAGGGGTTACGAGCAGTACTTC. It is translated as CASSLRGYEQYF.

The J gene is TRBJ2-1, the V gene TRBV5-4; 7 bases agree with TRBD1. This CDR3 is built from 14 residues. Germline V lookup: CDR1 SGHNT, CDR2 YYREEE (reference sequence). Trimming took 9 bases from V and 0 from J; bases not matched to a gene: 6. CDR3 region: CATMTGSSYNEQFF. The CDR3 coding sequence is TGTGCCACCATGACAGGGAGCTCCTACAATGAGCAGTTCTTC.